A selection of T cell receptor beta chains follows, all from one sample in a study of T cells after yellow fever vaccination. TCRdb reprocessed the 5' RACE reads via MiXCR and lists one record per CDR3 protein. The sample contains around 200,000 distinct CDR3 sequences, 9.5% to 12% of which appear only once. This specimen consisted of CD8+ T cells sorted from PBMCs, obtained 15 days after the yellow fever booster vaccination. These receptors were collected from a man aged 18 to 29 who received the YFV17D yellow fever vaccine. CDR3s include the opening cysteine and the closing phenylalanine or tryptophan. A D gene is named only where the DNA matches it firmly. Not all rows give a size; the values are once, few, many and, for expanded clones, a class.

NA	TRBV7-9	TRBJ2-6	few	TGTGCCAGCAGCCCAATTTGGGGAGCTGGGGCCAACGTCCTGACTTTC	CASSPIWGAGANVLTF
NA	TRBV6-2/TRBV6-3	TRBJ1-6	few	TGTGCCAGCAGAATACTCAGGGACGGAAGCTCCTATAATTCACCCCTCCACTTT	CASRILRDGSSYNSPLHF
TRBD2	TRBV27	TRBJ2-7	NA	TGTGCCAGCAGTCAGACTAGCGGGGCGCCATACGAGCAGTACTTC	CASSQTSGAPYEQYF
NA	TRBV6-4	TRBJ1-1	many	TGTGCCAGCAGTGCCAGACCGGGGGGTCCGGGCACTGAAGCTTTCTTT	CASSARPGGPGTEAFF
NA	TRBV25-1	TRBJ2-3	NA	TGTGCCAGCAGTCGCTCACCTAGCACAGATACGCAGTATTTT	CASSRSPSTDTQYF
NA	TRBV2	TRBJ2-5	few	TGTGCCAGCACGGGCCCGGGGAGAGAGACCCAGTACTTC	CASTGPGRETQYF
NA	TRBV7-6	TRBJ1-1	few	TGTGCCAGCAGCTTCCTTCCCGGCACTGAAGCTTTCTTT	CASSFLPGTEAFF
NA	TRBV5-1	TRBJ2-5	few	TGCGCCAGCAGCCTGGGGCCTGGACTTGGGTCGAGGGAGACCCAGTACTTC	CASSLGPGLGSRETQYF
NA	TRBV9	TRBJ2-1	NA	TGTGCCAGCAGCGTAGCTCGGCAGGGCCCTCGGAATGAGCAGTTCTTC	CASSVARQGPRNEQFF
NA	TRBV9	TRBJ1-5	NA	TGTGCCAGCAGCCAAGGACAGCATAGCAATCAGCCCCAGCATTTT	CASSQGQHSNQPQHF
TRBD1	TRBV6-6	TRBJ2-6	few	TGTGCCAGCAGTTACTCAACAGGGGCCTACTCTGGGGCCAACGTCCTGACTTTC	CASSYSTGAYSGANVLTF